This T cell receptor (beta chain) comes out of a study of PD-1 blockade in classical Hodgkin lymphoma. Study overall: Patients were dosed intravenously with nivolumab at 3 mg/kg every 2 weeks.

Study-level points and caveats: Baseline diversity was lower in partial responders and progressors than complete responders. Patients excluded were those beginning nivolumab under 1 year after ASCT. Why the repertoires differ is still unclear, perhaps disease activity or prior therapy.

Clones were sequenced by immunoSEQ multiplex PCR, and TCRdb holds only the in-frame ones, with some missing. The table records about 150,000 clones, around 73% of them present only once. A single count supports this clone. Its specificity is not known. Trimming at V came to 3 bases and at J to 0 bases, leaving 6 bases not matched to a gene. The germline gives CDR1 MDHEN, CDR2 SYDVKM. This CDR3 comprises 16 residues. Exposure to brentuximab vedotin varied, and each patient had relapsed following autologous stem cell transplantation. The chain combines TRBV28 with TRBJ2-7; 9 bases match TRBD1. Here the sequenced sample was peripheral blood mononuclear cells (PBMCs), taken before the second cycle of nivolumab. The TCR was taken from a human donor with classical Hodgkin lymphoma. The DNA for the CDR3 is TGTGCCAGCAGTTTCTACGGACAGGGGCACTCCTACGAGCAGTACTTC. As protein: CASSFYGQGHSYEQYF.